A single T cell receptor (beta chain) is shown here with its context. This clone was seen only once. Its antigen is unknown. The sample holds no much larger clone one base away, and base qualities are not on file. Sequences LGHDT (CDR1) and YNNKEL (CDR2) are obtained from the germline V gene (reference sequence). Spanning cysteine to phenylalanine, the CDR3 consists of 17 amino acids. The DNA shown is the 51-base CDR3, in frame from base 1. Relative to germline, V is missing 0 bases and J is missing 6 bases, with 12 bases of the junction outside any gene match. These data come from a study of blood T cell repertoires in COVID-19 (dated by TCRdb to 2018 to 2021). For the study in its entirety: The collaborator samples originated in the United States, Italy and Spain and spanned the acute and convalescent phases of COVID-19. A de-identified subject ID, COVID-19 status, age in years and sex were almost always included in the sample metadata. Where available, HLA class I and class II types were obtained from metadata supplied by the sample provider rather than from assay-based typing. The repertoires were made available in a free public database intended to serve as a resource for research on the immune response to SARS-CoV-2. The prospective study material was composed of cDNA or gDNA derived from T cells, B-cell-depleted T cells, or PBMCs. Samples came from the ongoing ImmuneRACE study (first 160 participants) plus 1,254 subjects from 6 global collaborators. Deeply sampled blood TCRbeta repertoires from subjects exposed to, actively infected with, or recovered from COVID-19 were included in the dataset. Study-wide conclusions, independent of this receptor: The quantity of clinical and demographic metadata differed by source and by participant and was supplied without curation.

TCRbeta CDR3 regions were amplified from genomic DNA using the immunoSEQ Assay, a bias-controlled multiplex PCR. As for how the authors treated the data: The number of nucleated cells in each sample was estimated from the amplification of reference gene primers within the assay. To quantify the absolute abundance of each unique TCRbeta CDR3 rearrangement, sequence reads were collapsed and filtered. For each sample, productive Simpson clonality was calculated as the square root of Simpson's diversity index over productive rearrangements. Entries here come from immuneACCESS through TCRdb and include only in-frame sequences with V and J called. Some clones fail to appear in such tables; in the studies checked, an unresolved V gene covers under half of the shortfall, and the cause of the remainder is unknown. That table gives V, J and clone size, and the DNA gave D and trimming. The sample profile shows over 100,000 clones; about nine tenths of them were found once. The ten top clones hold roughly 4.7% of the sample.

Whole blood was collected in K2EDTA tubes by collaborating institutions according to the institutions' own protocols. For TCRbeta analysis, collaborator samples were shipped as frozen whole blood, as isolated PBMCs, or as DNA extracted from either sample type. The sequencing input was peripheral blood. The sequence was collected from a man aged 40-50 years with acute or convalescent COVID-19. Recombination linked TRBV3-1 (or the pseudogene TRBV3-2) to TRBJ1-1, with 8 bases aligning to TRBD1. The bases are TGTGCCAGCAGCCAAGAAATCAGGGGGCCCCAGGGCGCTGAAGCTTTCTTT. The translation is CASSQEIRGPQGAEAFF.